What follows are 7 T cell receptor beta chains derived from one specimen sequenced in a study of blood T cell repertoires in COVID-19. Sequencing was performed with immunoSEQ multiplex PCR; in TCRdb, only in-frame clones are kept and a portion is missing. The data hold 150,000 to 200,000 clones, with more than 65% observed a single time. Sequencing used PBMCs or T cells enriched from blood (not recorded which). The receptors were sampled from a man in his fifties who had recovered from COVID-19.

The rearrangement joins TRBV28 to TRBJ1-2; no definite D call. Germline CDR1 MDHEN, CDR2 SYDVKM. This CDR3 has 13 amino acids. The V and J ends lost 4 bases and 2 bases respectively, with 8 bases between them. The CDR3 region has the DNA TGTGCCAGCAGTTCAGGCAGGAACTATGGCTACACCTTC. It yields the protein CASSSGRNYGYTF.

CDR3 in amino acids: CASSAEGGVVSPLHF. For the CDR3, the DNA is TGCGCCAGCAGCGCGGAAGGGGGGGTCGTGTCACCCCTCCACTTT. The chain carries TRBV5-1 and TRBJ1-6, with D perhaps matching TRBD1 (6 bases). Germline lookup yields CDR1 SGHRS and CDR2 YFSETQ. This CDR3 comprises 15 residues. Trimming pared 4 bases from V and 10 bases from J, leaving 18 bases between.

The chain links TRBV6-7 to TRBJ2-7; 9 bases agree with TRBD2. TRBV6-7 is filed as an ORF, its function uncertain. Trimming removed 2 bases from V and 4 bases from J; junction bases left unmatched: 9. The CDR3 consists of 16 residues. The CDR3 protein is CASSYGFGGGAYEQYF. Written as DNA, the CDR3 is TGTGCCAGCAGTTACGGTTTTGGCGGGGGGGCTTACGAGCAGTACTTC.

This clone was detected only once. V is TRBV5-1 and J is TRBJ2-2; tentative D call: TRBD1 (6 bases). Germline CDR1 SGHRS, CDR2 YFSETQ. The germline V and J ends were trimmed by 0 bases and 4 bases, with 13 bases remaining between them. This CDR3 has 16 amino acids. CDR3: CASSLVVQGGTGELFF. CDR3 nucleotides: TGCGCCAGCAGCTTGGTAGTACAGGGCGGCACCGGGGAGCTGTTTTTT.

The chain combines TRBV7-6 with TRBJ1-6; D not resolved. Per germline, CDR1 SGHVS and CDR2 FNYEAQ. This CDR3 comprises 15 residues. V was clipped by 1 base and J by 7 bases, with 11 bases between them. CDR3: CASSLETARNSPLHF. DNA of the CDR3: TGTGCCAGCAGCTTAGAAACCGCCAGGAATTCACCCCTCCACTTT. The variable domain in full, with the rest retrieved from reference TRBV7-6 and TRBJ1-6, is GAGVSQSPRYKVTKRGQDVALRCDPISGHVSLYWYRQALGQGPEFLTYFNYEAQQDKSGLPNDRFSAERPEGSISTLTIQRTEQRDSAMYRCASSLETARNSPLHFGNGTRLTVT.

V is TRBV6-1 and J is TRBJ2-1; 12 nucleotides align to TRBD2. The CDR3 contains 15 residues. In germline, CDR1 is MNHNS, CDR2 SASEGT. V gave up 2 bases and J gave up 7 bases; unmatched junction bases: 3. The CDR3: CASSELAGGSNEQFF. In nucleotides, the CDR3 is TGTGCCAGCAGTGAACTAGCGGGGGGGTCAAATGAGCAGTTCTTC.

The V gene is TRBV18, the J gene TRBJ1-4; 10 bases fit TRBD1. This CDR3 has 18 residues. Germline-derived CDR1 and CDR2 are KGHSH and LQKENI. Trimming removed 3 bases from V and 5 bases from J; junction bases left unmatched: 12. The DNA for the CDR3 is TGTGCCAGCTCACCCCAGGTCCCGGGACAGGGGCGGAATGAAAAACTGTTTTTT. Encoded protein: CASSPQVPGQGRNEKLFF.